The sequence of this T cell receptor beta chain was determined in a study of shared clonotypes between healthy human individuals. Sequenced by immunoSEQ multiplex PCR; TCRdb stores in-frame clones only, minus some. The sample contains around 2.5 million clones, approximately 93% of which appear only once. Comments on this clone: The antigen remains undetermined. The junction differs from germline at one of its ends, possibly a read error.

The CDR3 contains 14 residues. Germline V gives CDR1 WSHSY, CDR2 SAAADI. Findings of the study overall: An anticipated effect of sequencing depth on clonotype sharing among donors was recognized. Relative to clonotypes present in all four donors, those not shared had lower generation probabilities.

The chain recombines TRBV10-2 with TRBJ2-7, with D possibly matching TRBD1 (6 bases). The sample comprised naive CD4+ T cells from PBMCs. Subset meaning: CD45RA+ positively selected. The receptor comes from a man aged 18 to 35 in good health. Some clones in this sample may be carry-over from other donors' samples. CDR3 nucleotide sequence: TGCGCCAGCCGTGAGAACAGGGTGGACTACGAGCAGTACTTC. Encoded protein: CASRENRVDYEQYF.